The 32 T cell receptor beta chains reported below all come from one sample, sequenced in a study. From the 5' RACE reads, TCRdb called clonotypes with MiXCR, one entry per CDR3 protein. The sample holds about 6,600 distinct CDR3 sequences; around 60% are singletons and the top ten take roughly 3.7%. Specimen: tumor-infiltrating memory CD4+ T cells sorted from the breast tumor. Subset given: memory CD4+ T cells, CD4+CD45RO+CD25-. These receptors were taken from a female donor with breast cancer.

The table lists this clonotype with a few counts. V is TRBV12-3 or TRBV12-4 and J is TRBJ2-3; D perhaps matches TRBD2 (6 bases). The CDR3 loop spans 14 amino acids. V dropped 7 bases and J dropped 1 base, with 12 bases sitting between them. The CDR3 DNA reads as TGTGCCAGCACCGTAGCGGCTCGCACAGATACGCAGTATTTT. It specifies CASTVAARTDTQYF.

The V call is TRBV6-6, the J call TRBJ2-7; perhaps TRBD1 as D (6 bases). This CDR3 has 15 amino acids. The ends were cut back, 5 bases at V and 6 bases at J, with 20 bases in the middle. Germline V gene data show CDR1 as MNHNY and CDR2 as SVGAGI (reference sequence). The CDR3 bases are TGTGCCAGCAGTATAACCGGACAGTTTAGGGGCGAGCAGTACTTC. This codes for CASSITGQFRGEQYF.

The chain couples TRBV5-1 to TRBJ2-2, with D possibly being TRBD1 (6 bases). The CDR3 is 15 amino acids. Germline assignment: CDR1 SGHRS and CDR2 YFSETQ. V lost 4 bases and J 1 base, leaving 11 bases between the germline ends. The CDR3 DNA reads as TGCGCCAGCAGCGCAGGACAGTGGAACACCGGGGAGCTGTTTTTT. Encoded protein: CASSAGQWNTGELFF.

This clonotype was counted once. V and J are TRBV5-1 and TRBJ2-3, with 9 bases that match TRBD2. CDR3 length: 15 amino acids. V lost 7 bases to trimming and J lost 2 bases; unmatched junction nucleotides: 8. Germline values: CDR1 SGHRS, CDR2 YFSETQ. The CDR3 nucleotides are TGCGCCAGCGGTTTGACTAGCGGACTCACAGATACGCAGTATTTT. Protein product: CASGLTSGLTDTQYF.

The J gene is TRBJ2-7, the V gene TRBV5-1, with 12 bases that match TRBD1. CDR1 and CDR2 (germline): SGHRS, YFSETQ. This CDR3 comprises 16 residues. V shed 0 bases, J shed 5 bases, and the junction held 6 bases outside the gene matches. For the CDR3, the DNA is TGCGCCAGCAGCTTGGCGGGACAGGGGGCTCAGAACGAGCAGTACTTC. This codes for CASSLAGQGAQNEQYF.

The chain employs TRBV20-1 and TRBJ1-1; D remains ambiguous. The CDR3 sequence is 13 residues long. Germline-derived CDR1 and CDR2 are DFQATT and SNEGSKA (reference sequence). Trimming pared 4 bases from V and 8 bases from J, leaving 17 bases between. The CDR3 region is CSAIFTVVSEAFF. CDR3 DNA sequence: TGCAGTGCTATTTTCACAGTGGTGTCGGAAGCTTTCTTT.

V is TRBV20-1 and J is TRBJ2-2, with D hard to call. This CDR3 has 14 residues. Between the trimmed V and J ends, which lost 3 bases and 2 bases, there was a span of 10 bases. Germline CDR1 DFQATT, CDR2 SNEGSKA (reference sequence). CDR3 loop: CSARPQGNTGELFF. In DNA, the CDR3 is TGCAGTGCTAGGCCCCAAGGAAACACCGGGGAGCTGTTTTTT.

This clonotype appeared a few times. The rearrangement joins TRBV20-1 to TRBJ1-1; weak D call: TRBD1 (5 bases). CDR1 is DFQATT, CDR2 SNEGSKA, per germline (reference sequence). The V and J ends lost 5 bases and 4 bases respectively, with 17 bases between them. The CDR3 runs 14 residues. Here the CDR3 reads CSALSGRAGTEAFF. As DNA, the CDR3 is TGCAGTGCTCTATCAGGCAGGGCGGGCACTGAAGCTTTCTTT.

This chain uses TRBV28 with TRBJ2-6; 9 nucleotides line up with TRBD2. Trimming cost V 5 bases and J 4 bases; bases outside gene matches: 9. Germline assignment: CDR1 MDHEN and CDR2 SYDVKM. The CDR3 is made up of 17 amino acids. The DNA for the CDR3 is TGTGCCAGCAGTACCTATAGCGGGAGAACCGGGGCCAACGTCCTGACTTTC. It specifies CASSTYSGRTGANVLTF.

Only a few counts were recorded for this clonotype. CDR3 amino acids: CAPGPRSVNTEAFF. Here the CDR3 DNA reads TGTGCCCCGGGGCCGCGTAGTGTGAACACTGAAGCTTTCTTT. The chain couples TRBV5-4 to TRBJ1-1; D possibly corresponds to TRBD1 (5 bases). CDR3 size: 14 residues. Trimming removed 10 bases from V and 0 bases from J, with 16 bases in between. Looked up from germline, CDR1 is SGHNT and CDR2 is YYREEE (reference sequence).

V and J are TRBV20-1 and TRBJ2-1, with 7 nucleotides matching TRBD1. CDR3 size: 14 residues. The germline gives CDR1 DFQATT, CDR2 SNEGSKA (reference sequence). V trimming: 4 bases; J trimming: 6 bases; junction bases outside the gene matches: 9. The CDR3 loop reads CSAKRQGVTNEQFF. In nucleotides, the CDR3 is TGCAGTGCTAAGAGGCAGGGGGTAACCAATGAGCAGTTCTTC.

The chain is built from TRBV5-5 and TRBJ2-6; D ambiguous. V lost 0 bases and J 0 bases, leaving 7 bases between the germline ends. CDR3 length: 16 residues. CDR1 SGHKS and CDR2 YYEKEE come from the germline V gene (reference sequence). The chain's CDR3 is CASSLVAVSGANVLTF. DNA for the CDR3: TGTGCCAGCAGCTTGGTCGCGGTCTCTGGGGCCAACGTCCTGACTTTC.

This clonotype was observed a handful of times. V is TRBV11-3 and J is TRBJ1-3; no clear D gene. Trimming cost V 5 bases and J 8 bases, with 10 bases left between them. This CDR3 region has 12 residues. Germline V gene sequence: CDR1 SGHNT, CDR2 YENEEA. The CDR3 sequence is CASSPTGDTIYF. CDR3 DNA: TGTGCCAGCAGCCCGACCGGAGACACCATATATTTT.

Of note for this clonotype: Lacking the conserved final phenylalanine or tryptophan, this CDR3 likely reflects a read error. V gene TRBV18 combines with J gene TRBJ1-1; D is unclear. V dropped 3 bases and J dropped 1 base, with 12 bases sitting between them. The CDR3 runs to 15 residues. Per the germline V gene, CDR1 is KGHSH and CDR2 is LQKENI. The CDR3 loop is CASSPIGAGNTEAFS. The CDR3 bases are TGTGCCAGCTCACCGATAGGAGCCGGGAACACTGAAGCTTTCTCT.

This chain links TRBV20-1 with TRBJ2-2; 9 nucleotides align to TRBD2. The CDR3 is 16 amino acids. The V gene's germline CDR1 is DFQATT and CDR2 SNEGSKA (reference sequence). With 2 bases clipped from V and 0 bases from J, the junction kept 4 bases outside the gene matches. The CDR3 nucleotides read TGCAGTGCTAGACAGCGGGGGGCCGCGAACACCGGGGAGCTGTTTTTT. Translating it yields CSARQRGAANTGELFF.

The J gene is TRBJ1-5, the V gene TRBV30; D ambiguous. V was clipped by 2 bases and J by 3 bases, with 8 bases between them. Germline V gene lookup returns CDR1 GTSNPN and CDR2 SVGIG (reference sequence). The CDR3 runs 13 residues. The CDR3 coding sequence is TGTGCCTGGAGTACGTCCGCCAATCAGCCCCAGCATTTT. This translates into CAWSTSANQPQHF.

This clonotype came up a few times. V usage is TRBV5-1 and J usage is TRBJ1-1; D uncertain. The CDR3 extends over 13 amino acids. Germline CDR1 SGHRS, CDR2 YFSETQ. The V end was cut by 5 bases, the J end by 3 bases, with 11 bases between. In DNA form, the CDR3 reads TGCGCCAGCAGGCCTCGGAAAGACACTGAAGCTTTCTTT. Translating gives CASRPRKDTEAFF.

The chain joins TRBV7-9 to TRBJ2-2; D is unresolved. The germline V gene encodes CDR1 SEHNR and CDR2 FQNEAQ (reference sequence). V lost 5 bases, J lost 3 bases, and 10 bases lay in between. The CDR3 contains 14 residues. CDR3 DNA sequence: TGTGCCAGCAGCCTAGACGCGTACACCGGGGAGCTGTTTTTT. Translation gives CASSLDAYTGELFF.

The V gene is TRBV5-1, the J gene TRBJ2-5, with 14 bases identical to TRBD2. CDR3 length equals 16 residues. V shed 3 bases and J 4 bases; nucleotides not matched to a gene: 5. The germline V gene encodes CDR1 SGHRS and CDR2 YFSETQ. In nucleotides, the CDR3 is TGCGCCAGCAGCTGGGGACTAGCGGGAGAGGCAGAGACCCAGTACTTC. Translated: CASSWGLAGEAETQYF.

The chain carries TRBV29-1 and TRBJ2-7; 9 positions agree with TRBD1. Unmatched junction bases numbered 5, after V lost 4 bases and J lost 1 base. The germline V gene encodes CDR1 SQVTM and CDR2 ANQGSEA. This CDR3 is built from 14 residues. CDR3 nucleotide sequence: TGCAGCGTTGTATCCGGGACAGGGTCCTACGAGCAGTACTTC. It translates to CSVVSGTGSYEQYF.

The V call is TRBV5-1, the J call TRBJ1-5; D call uncertain. The V end was cut by 2 bases, the J end by 0 bases, with 12 bases between. CDR3 size: 16 residues. From germline, CDR1 is SGHRS and CDR2 YFSETQ. This CDR3 reads CASSLPTAYSNQPQHF. Written as DNA, the CDR3 is TGCGCCAGCAGCTTACCCACAGCTTATAGCAATCAGCCCCAGCATTTT.

The count of this clonotype is one. This chain connects TRBV2 to TRBJ2-2; perhaps TRBD1 as D (6 bases). The CDR3 has 14 amino acids. Germline V gene data show CDR1 as SNHLY and CDR2 as FYNNEI. The V and J ends lost 6 bases and 5 bases respectively, with 13 bases between them. This chain's CDR3 is CASRGIRGTGELFF. The CDR3 coding sequence is TGTGCCAGCAGGGGAATAAGGGGGACCGGGGAGCTGTTTTTT. The complete variable domain, with remaining parts taken from reference TRBV2 and TRBJ2-2, reads EPEVTQTPSHQVTQMGQEVILRCVPISNHLYFYWYRQILGQKVEFLVSFYNNEISEKSEIFDDQFSVERPDGSNFTLKIRSTKLEDSAMYFCASRGIRGTGELFFGEGSRLTVL.

This clonotype was observed a handful of times. The chain links TRBV12-3 or TRBV12-4 to TRBJ1-2; 7 positions match TRBD1. V gave up 0 bases and J gave up 11 bases; unmatched junction bases: 12. This CDR3 is built from 15 residues. The CDR3 DNA is TGTGCCAGCAGTTTAGCGTACCGGGACAGCCCCGGGTACACCTTC. Translated, it gives CASSLAYRDSPGYTF.

A remark on this clonotype: The junction departs from germline at one end; a sequencing error may be responsible. The chain combines TRBV7-7 with TRBJ1-1; tentative D call: TRBD1 (5 bases). Germline V gives CDR1 SSHAT, CDR2 FNYEAQ (reference sequence). This CDR3 is built from 12 residues. The CDR3 bases are TGTGCTAGCAGCGGCGGGTATGGGGGTACTTTCTTT. This encodes CASSGGYGGTFF.

On this clonotype: A read error may produce the germline difference seen at one junction end. The chain carries TRBV4-1 and TRBJ2-7; no definite D call. Looked up from germline, CDR1 is MGHRA and CDR2 is YSYEKL. This CDR3 spans 15 amino acids. This CDR3 reads CASSQGWADRYKQYF. In nucleotides, the CDR3 is TGCGCCAGCAGCCAAGGTTGGGCAGATCGCTACAAGCAGTACTTC.

A few counts support this clonotype. The chain links TRBV5-1 to TRBJ2-2; 11 bases align to TRBD2. After removal of 4 bases from V and 3 bases from J, the junction contained 2 bases not matched to a gene. The CDR3 has 15 amino acids. The germline V gene encodes CDR1 SGHRS and CDR2 YFSETQ. CDR3 protein: CASSKGLADTGELFF. CDR3 DNA sequence: TGCGCCAGCAGCAAGGGACTAGCGGACACCGGGGAGCTGTTTTTT.

The V and J genes are TRBV5-1 and TRBJ2-7, with TRBD1 matching over 11 bases. J gave up 6 bases and V 0 bases, and 5 bases lay outside the gene matches. The germline V gene has CDR1 SGHRS and CDR2 YFSETQ. CDR3 length: 15 amino acids. CDR3 region: CASSLAGQGAGEQYF. As DNA, the CDR3 is TGCGCCAGCAGCTTGGCCGGACAGGGGGCGGGCGAGCAGTACTTC.

This clonotype was counted a few times. This chain links TRBV3-1 with TRBJ2-1; D is unresolved. Germline values: CDR1 LGHDT, CDR2 YNNKEL (reference sequence). The CDR3 runs 11 residues. V was pared by 1 base and J by 12 bases, with 7 bases between. CDR3 nucleotide sequence: TGTGCCAGCAGCCAAGGGGGTTGGCAGTTCTTC. Amino acids: CASSQGGWQFF.

The V call is TRBV30, the J call TRBJ2-7; 8 bases agree with TRBD1. Trimming at V came to 2 bases and at J to 7 bases, leaving 10 bases not matched to a gene. Germline V gives CDR1 GTSNPN, CDR2 SVGIG (reference sequence). The CDR3 loop spans 14 amino acids. The CDR3 DNA follows: TGTGCCTGGAGTATAGGACAGGGATCACGAGAGCAGTACTTC. It translates to CAWSIGQGSREQYF.

By sample share, this clonotype is medium-sized. V is TRBV20-1 and J is TRBJ2-2; 9 bases match TRBD2. The junction had 11 bases not matched to a gene; V was cut back by 5 bases and J by 7 bases. The CDR3 consists of 15 residues. Germline loops: CDR1 DFQATT, CDR2 SNEGSKA (reference sequence). The CDR3 region has the DNA TGCAGTGCTTTTTATAGCGGGGGTCGCGGCGGGGAGCTGTTTTTT. This translates into CSAFYSGGRGGELFF.

The chain uses TRBV12-3 or TRBV12-4 and TRBJ2-3, with no clear D. The CDR3 has 13 amino acids. With 5 bases removed from V and 0 bases from J, the gap between germline ends came to 6 bases. The CDR3 loop reads CASSVQSTDTQYF. CDR3 nucleotide sequence: TGTGCCAGCAGTGTCCAGAGCACAGATACGCAGTATTTT.

The rearrangement uses TRBV12-3 or TRBV12-4 and TRBJ2-1; no clear D. V was clipped by 3 bases and J by 4 bases, with 1 base between them. This CDR3 is built from 11 residues. CDR3 coding DNA: TGTGCCAGCAGTTTTTACAATGAGCAGTTCTTC. Translated, it gives CASSFYNEQFF.